This paragraph reports one TCR beta chain. In the source study's methods: Amplification of reference gene primers was used by the study to estimate nucleated cell counts. This table comes from immunoSEQ multiplex PCR, and its TCRdb copy is limited to in-frame clones, with some not included. The V and J calls and clone size come from that table; D and trimming were worked out from the DNA. The table lists about 170,000 clones, roughly 88% of them singletons. The record originates from a study of blood T cell repertoires in COVID-19. In the study overall: Italy, Spain and the United States were the sources of the convalescent and acute COVID-19 samples. The analysed material was cDNA or gDNA that came from T cells, B-cell-depleted T cells, or PBMCs.

The germline V gene has CDR1 GTSNPN and CDR2 SVGIG (reference sequence). The CDR3 totals 16 residues. The J segment lost 7 bases and the V segment lost 4 bases, leaving 13 bases of the junction unmatched. The clonotype originates from a woman aged 55 to 70 with acute or convalescent COVID-19. Material: peripheral blood. This chain links TRBV30 with TRBJ2-2, with 9 positions matching TRBD2. The CDR3 reads CAWNRASGVGVGELFF. CDR3 nucleotides: TGTGCCTGGAATCGGGCTAGCGGGGTGGGGGTCGGGGAGCTGTTTTTT.